This T cell receptor beta chain was profiled in a study of T cell responses to AZD1222 COVID-19 vaccine. Whole-study findings and limits: Repertoires were sampled only after the peak T cell response. It was only a handful of AZD1222 recipients who were seropositive at baseline. Researchers report vaccine-associated CD4 TCRs spanning spike, with dominance at 160-218 and 743-854. After two AZD1222 doses, spike-specific TCR breadth and depth rose versus day 0.

Assay used: immunoSEQ multiplex PCR; TCRdb lists only in-frame clones, some missing. The profile shows just under 75,000 clones, around 80% of them singletons. With regard to this clone: Its antigen is undetermined.

The CDR3 spans 18 residues. Per germline, CDR1 SGHVS and CDR2 FNYEAQ. V lost 4 bases and J lost 1; bases outside the gene matches: 10. Specimen: peripheral blood, collected 28 days after the second AZD1222 dose. The TCR originated in an adult who received the AZD1222 COVID-19 vaccine. The rearrangement links TRBV7-6 to TRBJ2-3; TRBD2 matches at 11 bases. CDR3 amino acids: CASSWPLAGGPGTDTQYF. The CDR3 coding sequence is TGTGCCAGCAGCTGGCCTCTAGCGGGGGGCCCCGGCACAGATACGCAGTATTTT.